A single sample gave rise to the 9 T cell receptor beta chains below, sequenced in a study of cytomegalovirus exposure and HLA in healthy donors. Assay used: immunoSEQ multiplex PCR; TCRdb lists only in-frame clones, some missing. There are about 150,000 clones in the sample; approximately 86% occur only once, and about 22% lies in the top ten. The specimen sequenced was PBMCs. The receptors here all came from a man between 18 and 35 years old in good health and CMV-seropositive.

V usage is TRBV9 and J usage is TRBJ1-5; no firm D call. V lost 4 bases to trimming and J lost 0 bases, with 8 bases between them. Germline V gene sequence: CDR1 SGDLS, CDR2 YYNGEE. The CDR3 is 14 residues long. CDR3: CASSPSYSNQPQHF. CDR3 bases: TGTGCCAGCAGCCCCTCCTATAGCAATCAGCCCCAGCATTTT.

V and J are TRBV7-2 and TRBJ1-1; the D is unclear. The CDR3 is made up of 13 amino acids. Between the trimmed V and J ends, which lost 1 base and 3 bases, there was a span of 6 bases. The V gene's germline CDR1 is SGHTA and CDR2 FQGNSA. CDR3 sequence: CASSLVTDTEAFF. For the CDR3, the DNA is TGTGCCAGCAGCTTAGTTACGGACACTGAAGCTTTCTTT.

The chain combines TRBV14 with TRBJ1-4; 7 nucleotides line up with TRBD1. The J segment lost 6 bases and the V segment lost 3 bases, leaving 7 bases of the junction unmatched. This CDR3 is 15 amino acids long. The germline gives CDR1 SGHDN, CDR2 FVKESK. CDR3: CASSHYRGADEKLFF. The CDR3 nucleotides are TGTGCCAGCAGCCACTACAGGGGAGCAGATGAAAAACTGTTTTTT. The whole variable domain, remainder taken from reference TRBV14 and TRBJ1-4, is EAGVTQFPSHSVIEKGQTVTLRCDPISGHDNLYWYRRVMGKEIKFLLHFVKESKQDESGMPNNRFLAERTGGTYSTLKVQPAELEDSGVYFCASSHYRGADEKLFFGSGTQLSVL.

This chain links TRBV29-1 with TRBJ2-5; no clear D gene. Trimming pared 3 bases from V and 1 base from J, leaving 9 bases between. The CDR3 is made up of 13 amino acids. Germline CDR1 and CDR2: SQVTM and ANQGSEA. The CDR3 spells CSVETGTQETQYF. The CDR3 nucleotides are TGCAGCGTTGAGACGGGTACCCAAGAGACCCAGTACTTC.

This rearrangement joins TRBV6-5 to TRBJ1-2; D may be TRBD1 (5 bases). The germline V gene encodes CDR1 MNHEY and CDR2 SVGAGI. The CDR3 runs to 14 residues. Between the trimmed V and J ends, which lost 6 bases and 1 base, there was a span of 12 bases. CDR3 protein: CASRAGGGNYGYTF. CDR3 DNA: TGTGCCAGCAGGGCCGGGGGTGGTAACTATGGCTACACCTTC.

The chain has TRBV7-2 and TRBJ1-5; 7 bases fit TRBD1. This CDR3 is built from 15 residues. Per germline, CDR1 SGHTA and CDR2 FQGNSA. With V trimmed by 1 base and J by 7 bases, 7 bases remained unmatched. The CDR3 loop is CASSLVDRVYQPQHF. CDR3 sequence (DNA): TGTGCCAGCAGCTTAGTAGACAGGGTGTACCAGCCCCAGCATTTT.

The chain links TRBV6-5 to TRBJ1-2; D ambiguous. This CDR3 is built from 13 residues. V was cut by 6 bases and J by 2 bases, with 10 bases left in between. The germline V gene has CDR1 MNHEY and CDR2 SVGAGI. This CDR3 reads CASSSQINYGYTF. CDR3 in DNA: TGTGCCAGCAGCTCACAGATCAACTATGGCTACACCTTC.

This chain connects TRBV4-3 to TRBJ2-2; D unclear. This CDR3 comprises 15 residues. Germline-derived CDR1 and CDR2 are LGHNA and YSLEER. Trimming took 2 bases from V and 4 from J, leaving 11 bases between them. CDR3 region: CASSQSPTPTGELFF. Written as DNA, the CDR3 is TGCGCCAGCAGCCAATCGCCTACCCCCACCGGGGAGCTGTTTTTT.

This chain connects TRBV5-4 to TRBJ2-1, with a weak D call TRBD2 (5 bases). The V and J ends lost 3 bases and 9 bases respectively, with 10 bases between them. The CDR3 extends over 12 amino acids. In germline, CDR1 is SGHNT, CDR2 YYREEE (reference sequence). The CDR3: CASSSEAVEQFF. The CDR3 coding sequence is TGTGCCAGCAGCTCGGAGGCAGTTGAGCAGTTCTTC.